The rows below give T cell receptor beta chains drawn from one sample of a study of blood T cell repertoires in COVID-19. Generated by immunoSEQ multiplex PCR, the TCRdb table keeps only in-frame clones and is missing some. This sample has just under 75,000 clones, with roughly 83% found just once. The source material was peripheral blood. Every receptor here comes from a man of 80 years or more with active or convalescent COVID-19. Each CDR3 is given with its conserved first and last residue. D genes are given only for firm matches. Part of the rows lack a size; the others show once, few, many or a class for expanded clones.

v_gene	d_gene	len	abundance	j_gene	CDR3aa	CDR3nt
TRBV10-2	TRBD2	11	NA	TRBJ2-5	CASTGGKTQYF	TGCGCCAGCACGGGGGGGAAGACCCAGTACTTC
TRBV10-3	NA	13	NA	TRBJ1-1	CAIRRAEHHEAFF	TGTGCCATCAGGAGGGCAGAGCACCATGAAGCTTTCTTT
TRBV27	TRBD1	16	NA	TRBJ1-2	CASSSRQGAGGYGYTF	TGTGCCAGCAGTTCCAGACAGGGGGCAGGAGGGTATGGCTACACCTTC
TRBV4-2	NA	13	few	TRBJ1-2	CASSQALHYGYTF	TGTGCCAGCAGCCAAGCCCTCCACTATGGCTACACCTTC
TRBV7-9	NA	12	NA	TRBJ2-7	CASSQDSYEQYF	TGTGCCAGCAGCCAGGACAGCTACGAGCAGTACTTC
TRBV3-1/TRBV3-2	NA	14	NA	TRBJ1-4	CASSHGALGEKLFF	TGTGCCAGCAGCCATGGGGCTCTTGGTGAAAAACTGTTTTTT
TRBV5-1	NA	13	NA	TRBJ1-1	CASSGQMNTEAFF	TGCGCCAGCAGTGGACAGATGAACACTGAAGCTTTCTTT
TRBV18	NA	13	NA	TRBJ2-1	CASSPRQPNEQFF	TGTGCCAGCTCGCCAAGACAACCCAATGAGCAGTTCTTC
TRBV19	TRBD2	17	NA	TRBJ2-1	CASRPRPGTSEYNEQFF	TGTGCCAGTAGACCTCGTCCCGGGACTAGCGAGTACAATGAGCAGTTCTTC
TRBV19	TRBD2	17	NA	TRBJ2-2	CASSILAGGPVTGELFF	TGTGCCAGTAGTATTTTAGCGGGGGGGCCGGTCACCGGGGAGCTGTTTTTT
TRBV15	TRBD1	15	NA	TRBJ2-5	CATSRQGATVETQYF	TGTGCCACCAGCAGACAGGGGGCAACGGTAGAGACCCAGTACTTC
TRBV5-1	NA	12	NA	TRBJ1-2	CASSLAGGGYTF	TGCGCCAGCAGCTTGGCCGGGGGTGGCTACACCTTC
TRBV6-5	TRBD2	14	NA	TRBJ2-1	CASSTERGRNEQFF	TGTGCCAGCAGTACCGAGCGGGGGCGGAATGAGCAGTTCTTC
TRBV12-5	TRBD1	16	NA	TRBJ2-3	CASGLVLDRKVGTQYF	TGTGCTAGTGGTTTGGTTCTGGACAGGAAGGTGGGTACGCAGTATTTT
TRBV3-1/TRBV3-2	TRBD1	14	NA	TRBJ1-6	CASSLGQGSSPLHF	TGTGCCAGCAGCCTGGGACAGGGAAGTTCACCCCTCCACTTT
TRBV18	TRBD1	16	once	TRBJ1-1	CASSPLIRQGNTEAFF	TGTGCCAGCTCACCTCTCATAAGACAGGGGAACACTGAAGCTTTCTTT
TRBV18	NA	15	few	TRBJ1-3	CASSPRDTSGNTIYF	TGTGCCAGCTCACCCCGGGACACCTCTGGAAACACCATATATTTT
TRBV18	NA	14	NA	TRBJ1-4	CASSPPRQPEKLFF	TGTGCCAGCTCACCACCCCGACAGCCTGAAAAACTGTTTTTT
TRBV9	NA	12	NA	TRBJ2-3	CASSKALDTQYF	TGTGCCAGCAGTAAAGCGTTGGATACGCAGTATTTT
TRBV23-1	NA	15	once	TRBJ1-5	CASSIRAEGNQPQHF	TGCGCCAGCAGTATCAGGGCAGAGGGCAATCAGCCCCAGCATTTT
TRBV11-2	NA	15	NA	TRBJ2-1	CASSARPGAYNEQFF	TGTGCCAGCAGCGCCCGGCCGGGAGCCTACAATGAGCAGTTCTTC
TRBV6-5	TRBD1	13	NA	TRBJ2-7	CASSRRGSYEQYF	TGTGCCAGCAGCCGCAGGGGGTCCTACGAGCAGTACTTC
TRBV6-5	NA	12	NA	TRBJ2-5	CASSSRKETQYF	TGTGCCAGCAGTTCTAGGAAAGAGACCCAGTACTTC
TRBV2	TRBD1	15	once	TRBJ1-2	CASTSDRGRAYGYTF	TGTGCCAGCACCTCGGACAGGGGGCGCGCCTATGGCTACACCTTC
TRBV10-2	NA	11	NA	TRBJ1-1	CASSEGQQAFF	TGCGCCAGCAGTGAGGGACAGCAAGCTTTCTTT
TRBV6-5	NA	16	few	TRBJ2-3	CASSYSVAEHTDTQYF	TGTGCCAGCAGTTACTCGGTAGCGGAGCACACAGATACGCAGTATTTT
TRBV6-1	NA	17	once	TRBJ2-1	CASSEALQGRPYNEQFF	TGTGCCAGCAGTGAAGCGCTTCAGGGGCGCCCCTACAATGAGCAGTTCTTC
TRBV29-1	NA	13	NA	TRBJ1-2	CSVDRGGGFGYTF	TGCAGCGTTGATCGGGGCGGGGGATTTGGCTACACCTTC
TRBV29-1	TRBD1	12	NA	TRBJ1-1	CSAGGQGTEAFF	TGCAGCGCCGGCGGACAGGGAACTGAAGCTTTCTTT
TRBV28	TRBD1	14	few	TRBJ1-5	CASRGQGMNQPQHF	TGTGCCAGCAGAGGACAGGGAATGAATCAGCCCCAGCATTTT
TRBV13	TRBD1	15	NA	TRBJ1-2	CASSIRTGGVRGYTF	TGTGCCAGCAGCATTCGGACAGGGGGCGTTCGTGGCTACACCTTC
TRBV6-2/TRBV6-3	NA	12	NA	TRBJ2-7	CASSETSYVQYF	TGTGCCAGCAGCGAGACATCCTACGTGCAGTACTTC
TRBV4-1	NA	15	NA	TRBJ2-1	CASSWISGSYNEQFF	TGCGCCAGCAGCTGGATTAGCGGTTCCTACAATGAGCAGTTCTTC
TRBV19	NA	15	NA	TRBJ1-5	CASTPPGYSNQPQHF	TGTGCCAGTACCCCCCCGGGATATAGCAATCAGCCCCAGCATTTT
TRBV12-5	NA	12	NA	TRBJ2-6	CASAGLANVLTF	TGTGCTAGCGCAGGGCTGGCCAACGTCCTGACTTTC
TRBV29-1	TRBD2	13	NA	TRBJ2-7	CSVDGLAGTEQYF	TGCAGCGTTGATGGGCTAGCGGGAACTGAGCAGTACTTC
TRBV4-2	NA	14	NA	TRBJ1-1	CASSQNTGGVFAFF	TGTGCCAGCAGCCAAAACACAGGCGGTGTGTTCGCTTTCTTT
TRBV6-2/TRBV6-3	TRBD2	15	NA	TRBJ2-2	CASSTSGISTGELFF	TGTGCCAGCAGTACTAGCGGGATTAGCACCGGGGAGCTGTTTTTT
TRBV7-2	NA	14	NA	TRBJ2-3	CASSQNRVWGTQYF	TGTGCCAGCAGCCAGAACAGGGTTTGGGGTACGCAGTATTTT
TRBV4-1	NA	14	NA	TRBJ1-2	CASSRPGRANGYTF	TGCGCCAGCAGCCGGCCGGGCAGGGCTAATGGCTACACCTTC
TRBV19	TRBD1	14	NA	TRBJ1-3	CASSIGTGGNTIYF	TGTGCCAGTAGTATCGGGACAGGTGGAAACACCATATATTTT
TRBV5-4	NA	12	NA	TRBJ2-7	CASGQGLYEQYF	TGTGCCAGCGGGCAGGGACTTTACGAGCAGTACTTC
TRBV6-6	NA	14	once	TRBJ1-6	CASSYYGFRSPLHF	TGTGCCAGCAGTTACTACGGGTTTCGGTCACCCCTCCACTTT
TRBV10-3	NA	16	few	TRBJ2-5	CAISSTTTGTQETQYF	TGTGCCATCAGCTCAACCACGACAGGAACCCAAGAGACCCAGTACTTC
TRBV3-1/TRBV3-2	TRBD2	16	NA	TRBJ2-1	CASSQGLAGSYNEQFF	TGTGCCAGCAGCCAGGGACTAGCGGGCTCCTACAATGAGCAGTTCTTC
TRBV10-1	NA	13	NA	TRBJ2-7	CASSPQVLGEQYF	TGCGCCAGCAGTCCACAGGTGCTCGGCGAGCAGTACTTC
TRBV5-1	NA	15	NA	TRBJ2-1	CASSLEAGSYNEQFF	TGCGCCAGCAGCTTGGAGGCAGGCTCCTACAATGAGCAGTTCTTC
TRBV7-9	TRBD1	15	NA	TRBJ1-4	CASSYSTGGWEKLFF	TGTGCCAGCAGCTATTCGACAGGGGGCTGGGAAAAACTGTTTTTT
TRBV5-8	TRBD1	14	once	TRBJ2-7	CASSYLTGYGEQYF	TGTGCCAGCAGCTATTTGACAGGGTATGGCGAGCAGTACTTC
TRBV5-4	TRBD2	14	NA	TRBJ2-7	CASSTGTSSDEQYF	TGTGCCAGCAGTACCGGGACTAGCTCTGATGAGCAGTACTTC
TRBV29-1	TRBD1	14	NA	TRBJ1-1	CSVIGQGWSGEAFF	TGCAGCGTTATCGGACAGGGGTGGTCGGGTGAAGCTTTCTTT
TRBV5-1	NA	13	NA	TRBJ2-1	CASRAGGYNEQFF	TGCGCCAGCAGGGCAGGAGGTTACAATGAGCAGTTCTTC
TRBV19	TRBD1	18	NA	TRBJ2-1	CARTKSLEMGQGAGEQFF	TGTGCCCGTACCAAGTCTCTAGAGATGGGACAGGGGGCTGGGGAGCAGTTCTTC
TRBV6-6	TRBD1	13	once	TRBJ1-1	CASSKTGETEAFF	TGTGCCAGCAGTAAGACAGGGGAGACTGAAGCTTTCTTT